Listed here are 20 T cell receptor beta chains from one sample, sequenced in a study of blood T cell repertoires in COVID-19. The assay was immunoSEQ multiplex PCR, and TCRdb's table has in-frame clones only and misses some. This table has 200,000 or so clones, 70% to 90% appearing once. Sequenced: PBMCs or T cells enriched from blood (not recorded which). The receptor set was obtained from a woman between 40 and 55 years old with acute COVID-19.

V is TRBV10-3 and J is TRBJ2-2, with D possibly matching TRBD2 (5 bases). Trimming removed 7 bases from V and 5 bases from J, with 8 bases in between. Germline lookup yields CDR1 ENHRY and CDR2 SYGVKD. The CDR3 covers 12 residues. Written as DNA, the CDR3 is TGTGCCATCAAACTAGGGACCGGGGAGCTGTTTTTT. It is translated as CAIKLGTGELFF.

This chain joins TRBV7-8 and TRBJ1-2, with D possibly matching TRBD1 (6 bases). The CDR3 has 14 amino acids. Germline V lookup: CDR1 SGHVS, CDR2 FQNEAQ. V shed 5 bases and J shed 1 base, with 11 bases lying between them. The CDR3 spells CASSPSGVNYGYTF. CDR3 sequence (DNA): TGTGCCAGCAGCCCCTCAGGGGTTAACTATGGCTACACCTTC.

The V and J genes are TRBV9 and TRBJ2-3; D unclear. The V end was cut by 0 bases, the J end by 0 bases, with 5 bases between. This CDR3 has 14 amino acids. In germline, CDR1 is SGDLS, CDR2 YYNGEE. This chain's CDR3 is CASSVGLSTDTQYF. The CDR3, as DNA: TGTGCCAGCAGCGTAGGACTGAGCACAGATACGCAGTATTTT.

This clone has more than one count but fewer than ten. The rearrangement uses TRBV2 and TRBJ1-1; perhaps TRBD1 as D (6 bases). CDR3 length equals 13 residues. With 8 bases removed from V and 5 bases from J, the gap between germline ends came to 15 bases. Germline CDR1 is SNHLY and CDR2 is FYNNEI. The CDR3 DNA reads TGTGCCAGCCAGGACAGATTGGGGACTGAAGCTTTCTTT. Amino acids: CASQDRLGTEAFF.

The V call is TRBV5-1, the J call TRBJ1-1, with 8 bases that match TRBD1. The V gene's germline CDR1 is SGHRS and CDR2 YFSETQ. V dropped 0 bases and J dropped 2; count of bases not matched to a gene: 12. This CDR3 region has 18 residues. CDR3 in DNA: TGCGCCAGCAGCTTGGAATCCCGACAGGGGCGCCCTAACACTGAAGCTTTCTTT. Translated: CASSLESRQGRPNTEAFF.

The CDR3 here is CASSYDTIGELFF. In DNA, the CDR3 is TGTGCCAGCAGTTACGATACTATCGGGGAGCTGTTTTTT. The chain uses TRBV6-6 and TRBJ2-2; no definite D call. Per germline, CDR1 MNHNY and CDR2 SVGAGI (reference sequence). CDR3 size: 13 residues. V shed 2 bases and J shed 7 bases, with 8 bases lying between them.

This clone was detected a few times. The chain employs TRBV24-1 and TRBJ1-2; a possible D gene is TRBD1 (5 bases). The germline gives CDR1 KGHDR, CDR2 SFDVKD. The germline V and J ends were trimmed by 2 bases and 2 bases, with 8 bases remaining between them. The CDR3 extends over 14 amino acids. CDR3 in DNA: TGTGCCACCAGTGATTCAAAGGGGAACTATGGCTACACCTTC. Amino acid sequence: CATSDSKGNYGYTF.

The count of this clone is one. The chain employs TRBV2 and TRBJ1-5; D is possibly TRBD1 (5 bases). V was trimmed by 6 bases and J by 0 bases, leaving 12 bases between them. The V gene's germline CDR1 is SNHLY and CDR2 FYNNEI. This CDR3 region has 15 residues. The chain's CDR3 is CASRKGSDSNQPQHF. The DNA of the CDR3 is TGTGCCAGCAGGAAGGGGTCAGATAGCAATCAGCCCCAGCATTTT.

This clone occurred once. V gene TRBV24-1 combines with J gene TRBJ2-1; TRBD1 aligns across 9 bases. Germline CDR1 KGHDR, CDR2 SFDVKD. This CDR3 spans 16 amino acids. The ends lost 0 bases at V and 5 bases at J; junction bases unmatched: 4. The CDR3 region is CATSDLGQGRDNEQFF. DNA for the CDR3: TGTGCCACCAGTGATTTGGGACAGGGGAGGGACAATGAGCAGTTCTTC.

The chain employs TRBV7-3 and TRBJ2-3, with TRBD2 matching 7 bases. V trimming: 5 bases; J trimming: 5 bases; junction bases outside the gene matches: 1. CDR3 size: 12 residues. Germline loops: CDR1 SGHTA, CDR2 FQGTGA. The DNA for the CDR3 is TGTGCCAGCAGCCCGGGGGGAGATACGCAGTATTTT. Its translation is CASSPGGDTQYF.

This CDR3 is CASRGDGQGGHGYTF. The CDR3 DNA sequence: TGTGCCAGCAGGGGGGACGGACAGGGCGGGCATGGCTACACCTTC. The rearrangement uses TRBV6-5 and TRBJ1-2, with 8 positions matching TRBD1. Germline loops: CDR1 MNHEY, CDR2 SVGAGI. The V gene end was trimmed by 6 bases and the J gene end by 6 bases; junction bases not matched to a gene: 12. This CDR3 spans 15 amino acids.

The CDR3 spells CASSQQATGGFGGSPLHF. CDR3 coding DNA: TGTGCCAGCAGCCAACAGGCGACAGGGGGTTTCGGTGGTTCACCCCTCCACTTT. J is TRBJ1-6 and V is TRBV7-8; 9 nucleotides agree with TRBD1. The CDR3 runs to 18 residues. In germline, CDR1 is SGHVS, CDR2 FQNEAQ. V gave up 5 bases and J gave up 9 bases; unmatched junction bases: 17.

The rearrangement joins TRBV6-5 to TRBJ2-7; 10 positions agree with TRBD1. Per germline, CDR1 MNHEY and CDR2 SVGAGI. With V trimmed by 6 bases and J by 4 bases, 6 bases remained unmatched. The CDR3 sequence is 14 residues long. The CDR3 DNA sequence: TGTGCCAGCAGATCGGGACAGGGGCTTTACGAGCAGTACGTC. It specifies CASRSGQGLYEQYV.

The chain uses TRBV19 and TRBJ1-4; TRBD1 is a possible D gene (5 bases). Per germline, CDR1 LNHDA and CDR2 SQIVND (reference sequence). V lost 6 bases, J lost 6 bases, and 14 bases lay in between. CDR3 size: 14 residues. In DNA, the CDR3 is TGTGCCAGTAGGCGGCAGGACATTGATGAAAAACTGTTTTTT. Its translation is CASRRQDIDEKLFF.

Comment on this clone: At the DNA level, this CDR3 is encoded by other sequences in the same sample as well. Written as DNA, the CDR3 is TGCGCCAGCAGCCCCTCCCCTGGAAACACCATATATTTT. Protein sequence: CASSPSPGNTIYF. This chain joins TRBV5-1 and TRBJ1-3; D unclear. This CDR3 region has 13 residues. In germline, CDR1 is SGHRS, CDR2 YFSETQ. The V end lost 4 bases, the J end lost 2 bases, and 7 bases lay between the germline ends.

The gene calls are TRBV15 and TRBJ2-7, with 9 bases that match TRBD2. Unmatched junction bases numbered 4, after V lost 1 base and J lost 0 bases. The CDR3 is made up of 16 amino acids. CDR1 and CDR2 from the germline V gene are LNHNV and YYDKDF (reference sequence). The CDR3 DNA reads as TGTGCCACCAGCAGAGTTCGCGGGGGGGCCTCCTACGAGCAGTACTTC. Residues: CATSRVRGGASYEQYF.

V gene TRBV19 combines with J gene TRBJ1-5; D is unresolved. The CDR3 runs to 16 residues. Trimming cost V 4 bases and J 0 bases, with 13 bases left between them. Germline V lookup: CDR1 LNHDA, CDR2 SQIVND (reference sequence). Here the CDR3 reads CASSTLQTSSNQPQHF. DNA of the CDR3: TGTGCCAGTAGTACCCTACAGACCTCTAGCAATCAGCCCCAGCATTTT.

V and J are TRBV7-9 and TRBJ2-5, with TRBD2 matching over 13 bases. V shed 6 bases and J 5 bases; nucleotides not matched to a gene: 15. CDR1 and CDR2 from the germline V gene are SEHNR and FQNEAQ (reference sequence). The CDR3 has 18 residues. The CDR3 DNA reads as TGTGCCAGCAGAGGGACTAGCGGGGTGCCGTCGTCGACGGAGACCCAGTACTTC. It is translated as CASRGTSGVPSSTETQYF.

The gene calls are TRBV5-5 and TRBJ2-5, with 8 bases identical to TRBD1. J gave up 4 bases and V 4 bases, and 12 bases lay outside the gene matches. This CDR3 is 16 amino acids long. In germline, CDR1 is SGHKS, CDR2 YYEKEE (reference sequence). CDR3 bases: TGTGCCAGCAGCAATACAGGGGGAGAGGGAAGAGAGACCCAGTACTTC. Translation gives CASSNTGGEGRETQYF.

This clone turned up a few times. The genes are TRBV19 and TRBJ1-1; 8 bases match TRBD1. After removal of 7 bases from V and 5 bases from J, the junction contained 9 bases not matched to a gene. This CDR3 spans 14 amino acids. The germline CDR1 and CDR2 sequences are LNHDA and SQIVND (reference sequence). DNA of the CDR3: TGTGCCAGTATAAAACTCGACAGGGGTACTGAAGCTTTCTTT. This encodes CASIKLDRGTEAFF.